Presented here are 22 T cell receptor beta chains from one specimen sequenced in a study of cytomegalovirus exposure and HLA in healthy donors (TCRdb year 2017). The library came from the immunoSEQ multiplex PCR assay. The multiplex PCR relied on a mix of 60 forward primers for TCR Vbeta segments and 13 reverse primers for TCR Jbeta segments. The clones in this table, taken by TCRdb from immuneACCESS, are in-frame only. Not every clone is retained; where verified, under half of the shortfall comes from an unresolved V gene, and the cause of the rest is unknown. The sample yields roughly 200,000 clones; around 80% were counted once. The ten largest clonotypes hold 3.5% to 5% of the sample. What was sequenced was PBMCs. These receptors were collected from a woman in her twenties or thirties in good health and CMV-seropositive.

V and J are TRBV5-5 and TRBJ2-7; 9 nucleotides line up with TRBD1. Germline lookup yields CDR1 SGHKS and CDR2 YYEKEE (reference sequence). After removal of 3 bases from V and 2 bases from J, the junction contained 9 bases not matched to a gene. The CDR3 consists of 16 residues. CDR3 bases: TGTGCCAGCAGCTATTCCGGACAGGGGCCAACCTACGAGCAGTACTTC. Its translation is CASSYSGQGPTYEQYF.

This clone was counted many times. The J gene is TRBJ2-1, the V gene TRBV4-3; D possibly corresponds to TRBD1 (6 bases). V lost 0 bases to trimming and J lost 2 bases, with 11 bases between them. The CDR3 is made up of 16 amino acids. Germline lookup yields CDR1 LGHNA and CDR2 YSLEER. The CDR3 region has the DNA TGCGCCAGCAGCCAAGAAGGGCAGGGGACCTACAATGAGCAGTTCTTC. Protein: CASSQEGQGTYNEQFF.

This clone was detected once. The CDR3 loop is CAISDPDNMDRGEAFF. The CDR3, as DNA: TGTGCCATCAGTGACCCCGACAACATGGACAGGGGGGAAGCTTTCTTT. This chain links TRBV10-3 with TRBJ1-1, with TRBD1 matching 10 bases. Unmatched junction bases numbered 12, after V lost 3 bases and J lost 8 bases. Per the germline V gene, CDR1 is ENHRY and CDR2 is SYGVKD. The CDR3 length is 16 residues.

This clone was recorded only once. At one of its ends the junction is not consistent with the germline gene, which may arise from a read error. This chain links TRBV5-5 with TRBJ2-7; possibly TRBD2 for D (6 bases). Germline-derived CDR1 and CDR2 are SGHKS and YYEKEE (reference sequence). The CDR3 spans 13 residues. The CDR3 loop is CASSSLGGGLQCF. The CDR3 nucleotides read TGTGCCAGCAGCTCCCTTGGCGGAGGGTTACAGTGCTTC.

The gene calls are TRBV6-4 and TRBJ1-1, with 8 positions matching TRBD1. The germline V gene encodes CDR1 MRHNA and CDR2 SNTAGT. V was clipped by 3 bases and J by 3 bases; unmatched bases: 0. CDR3 length equals 13 residues. CDR3 coding DNA: TGTGCCAGCAGTGAGGACAGGGACACTGAAGCTTTCTTT. Translation: CASSEDRDTEAFF.

The V call is TRBV27, the J call TRBJ1-2; possibly TRBD1 for D (5 bases). Trimming pared 6 bases from V and 6 bases from J, leaving 14 bases between. Germline V gene data show CDR1 as MNHEY and CDR2 as SMNVEV (reference sequence). The CDR3 extends over 13 amino acids. The CDR3 sequence is CASSFSGEDGYTF. DNA for the CDR3: TGTGCCAGCAGCTTCTCGGGGGAGGATGGCTACACCTTC.

The chain links TRBV19 to TRBJ1-6; 7 bases map to TRBD1. The CDR3 is 16 residues long. Germline V gene lookup returns CDR1 LNHDA and CDR2 SQIVND (reference sequence). After removal of 7 bases from V and 1 base from J, the junction contained 7 bases not matched to a gene. The DNA of the CDR3 is TGTGCCAGTACCAACAGGGGTATGTCCTATAATTCACCCCTCCACTTT. Amino acid sequence: CASTNRGMSYNSPLHF.

The V call is TRBV6-1, the J call TRBJ1-2, with a tentative D call TRBD1 (5 bases). Germline loops: CDR1 MNHNS, CDR2 SASEGT. CDR3 length: 13 amino acids. Between the trimmed V and J ends, which lost 9 bases and 8 bases, there was a span of 19 bases. The CDR3 sequence is CASFRIQGGGYTF. In nucleotides, the CDR3 is TGTGCCAGTTTTAGGATCCAGGGAGGGGGCTACACCTTC.

This rearrangement joins TRBV5-6 to TRBJ1-5, with unresolved D. V gave up 2 bases and J gave up 1 base, with 10 bases separating them. This CDR3 region has 15 residues. From germline, CDR1 is SGHDT and CDR2 YYEEEE. The DNA of the CDR3 is TGTGCCAGCAGCTTCTGGGCATCCAGCAATCAGCCCCAGCATTTT. Its protein product is CASSFWASSNQPQHF.

V is TRBV7-2 and J is TRBJ2-5, with TRBD2 identical over 10 bases. CDR3 length: 18 residues. J lost 2 bases, V lost 1 base, and 10 bases had no gene match. CDR1 SGHTA and CDR2 FQGNSA come from the germline V gene. For the CDR3, the DNA is TGTGCCAGCAGCTTAGTGGGTGTTGTAGCGGGGGGTCAAGAGACCCAGTACTTC. Amino acid sequence: CASSLVGVVAGGQETQYF.

This clone has just one count. V usage is TRBV5-8 and J usage is TRBJ2-7, with TRBD1 as a possible D gene (5 bases). The V and J ends lost 3 bases and 0 bases respectively, with 16 bases between them. The germline V gene encodes CDR1 SGHTS and CDR2 YDEGEE. CDR3 length: 16 residues. In nucleotides, the CDR3 is TGTGCCAGCAGCTATTTACAGGCGACGAGCTCCTACGAGCAGTACTTC. Translating it yields CASSYLQATSSYEQYF.

This clone was detected only once. The chain is built from TRBV27 and TRBJ1-5; TRBD1 matches at 8 bases. The junction had 5 bases not matched to a gene; V was cut back by 2 bases and J by 2 bases. CDR1 MNHEY and CDR2 SMNVEV come from the germline V gene (reference sequence). CDR3 size: 16 residues. The CDR3 sequence: CASSLGQGWGNQPQHF. CDR3 sequence (DNA): TGTGCCAGCAGTTTAGGACAGGGTTGGGGCAATCAGCCCCAGCATTTT.

The chain carries TRBV11-2 and TRBJ2-7; weak D call: TRBD2 (6 bases). The CDR3 consists of 16 residues. Trimming took 3 bases from V and 2 from J, leaving 17 bases between them. From germline, CDR1 is SGHAT and CDR2 FQNNGV. CDR3 nucleotides: TGTGCCAGCAGCTTGGGCCCCCCTAGCGCGACCTACGAGCAGTACTTC. It codes for CASSLGPPSATYEQYF.

The rearrangement links TRBV5-4 to TRBJ2-7; 7 bases are a match to TRBD1. After removal of 7 bases from V and 5 bases from J, the junction contained 12 bases not matched to a gene. The CDR3 sequence is 14 residues long. Germline V CDR1 and CDR2: SGHNT, YYREEE (reference sequence). CDR3 in DNA: TGTGCCAGCGGCCGAGAGGGGGCGCGCCACGAGCAGTACTTC. Translating gives CASGREGARHEQYF.

The V call is TRBV19, the J call TRBJ2-4; maybe TRBD2 (5 bases). With 6 bases removed from V and 9 bases from J, the gap between germline ends came to 9 bases. Germline CDR1 LNHDA, CDR2 SQIVND (reference sequence). CDR3 length: 11 residues. CDR3 nucleotide sequence: TGTGCCAGTAGAACGGGGAGCATTCAGTACTTC. It translates to CASRTGSIQYF. Combining the CDR3 with reference TRBV19 and TRBJ2-4 gives the whole variable domain DGGITQSPKYLFRKEGQNVTLSCEQNLNHDAMYWYRQDPGQGLRLIYYSQIVNDFQKGDIAEGYSVSREKKESFPLTVTSAQKNPTAFYLCASRTGSIQYFGAGTRLSVL.

The CDR3 loop is CASSGGFESHEQYF. The CDR3 DNA reads as TGTGCCAGCAGTGGAGGGTTCGAGTCCCACGAGCAGTACTTC. This chain links TRBV2 with TRBJ2-7; the D gene is possibly TRBD2 (5 bases). The germline V and J ends were trimmed by 4 bases and 5 bases, with 15 bases remaining between them. CDR1 is SNHLY, CDR2 FYNNEI, per germline. The CDR3 covers 14 residues.

This chain joins TRBV21-1 and TRBJ1-2; the D call in the table, TRBD1, was not verified against the DNA. TRBV21-1 is assigned pseudogene status. The CDR3 runs 16 residues. CDR3 loop: CASSKNHRNQRRGYTF. The CDR3 nucleotides read TGTGCCAGCAGCAAAAATCACAGGAATCAACGTCGGGGCTACACCTTC.

This chain joins TRBV5-1 and TRBJ2-1, with D perhaps matching TRBD2 (6 bases). Germline V CDR1 and CDR2: SGHRS, YFSETQ. Trimming pared 4 bases from V and 9 bases from J, leaving 14 bases between. This CDR3 is 13 amino acids long. The CDR3 DNA reads TGCGCCAGCAGCCGTTCCTGGGACTCTGAGCAGTTCTTC. Amino acids: CASSRSWDSEQFF. The full variable domain, in which reference TRBV5-1 and TRBJ2-1 provide the parts outside the CDR3, is KAGVTQTPRYLIKTRGQQVTLSCSPISGHRSVSWYQQTPGQGLQFLFEYFSETQRNKGNFPGRFSGRQFSNSRSEMNVSTLELGDSALYLCASSRSWDSEQFFGPGTRLTVL.

This clone has more than one count but fewer than ten. V and J are TRBV5-1 and TRBJ1-5, with D possibly TRBD1 on 6 matching bases. V was pared by 2 bases and J by 2 bases, with 11 bases between. The CDR3 has 15 residues. Germline V gene lookup returns CDR1 SGHRS and CDR2 YFSETQ. The CDR3 coding sequence is TGCGCCAGCAGCTTAGCAGGGGCGGGCAATCAGCCCCAGCATTTT. This encodes CASSLAGAGNQPQHF.

The genes are TRBV19 and TRBJ2-7, with D possibly being TRBD2 (6 bases). Germline V gene sequence: CDR1 LNHDA, CDR2 SQIVND (reference sequence). V was trimmed by 8 bases and J by 0 bases, leaving 11 bases between them. The length of the CDR3 is 13 residues. CDR3 DNA: TGTGCCAGTCACGGGGGAATCTCCTACGAGCAGTACTTC. It translates to CASHGGISYEQYF.

J is TRBJ2-1 and V is TRBV28; TRBD2 might be the D (6 bases). V lost 10 bases, J lost 1 base, and 14 bases lay in between. The CDR3 sequence is 14 residues long. Germline CDR1 and CDR2: MDHEN and SYDVKM. The CDR3 loop is CATDGGASYNEQFF. In nucleotides, the CDR3 is TGTGCCACAGACGGAGGGGCGTCCTACAATGAGCAGTTCTTC.

The chain is built from TRBV29-1 and TRBJ2-7; 9 positions agree with TRBD1. V gave up 5 bases and J gave up 3 bases; unmatched junction bases: 8. The CDR3 extends over 14 amino acids. Germline V gives CDR1 SQVTM, CDR2 ANQGSEA. CDR3 bases: TGCAGCGTTTTTGGGACAGGGTTGAGCTACGAGCAGTACTTC. Protein: CSVFGTGLSYEQYF.